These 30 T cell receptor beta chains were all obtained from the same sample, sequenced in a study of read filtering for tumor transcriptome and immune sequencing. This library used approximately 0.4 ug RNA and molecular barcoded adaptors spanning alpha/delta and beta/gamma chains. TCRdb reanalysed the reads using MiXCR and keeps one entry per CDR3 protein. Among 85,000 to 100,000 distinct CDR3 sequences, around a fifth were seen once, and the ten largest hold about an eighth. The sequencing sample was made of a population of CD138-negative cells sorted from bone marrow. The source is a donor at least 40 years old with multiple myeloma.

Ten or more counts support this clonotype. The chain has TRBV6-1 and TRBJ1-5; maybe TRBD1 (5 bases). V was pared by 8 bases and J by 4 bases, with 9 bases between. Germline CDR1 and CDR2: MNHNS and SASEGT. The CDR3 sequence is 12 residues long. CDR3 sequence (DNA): TGTGCCAGCGGACACCTTAATCAGCCCCAGCATTTT. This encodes CASGHLNQPQHF.

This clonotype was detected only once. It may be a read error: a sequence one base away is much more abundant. In DNA, the CDR3 is TGTGCCATCAGCTTGTGGACAGCTGTTCATGAGCAGTTCTTC. Translating it yields CAISLWTAVHEQFF. The genes are TRBV5-6 and TRBJ2-1; tentatively, D is TRBD1 (6 bases). The CDR3 consists of 14 residues. Germline CDR1 reads SGHDT; CDR2 reads YYEEEE.

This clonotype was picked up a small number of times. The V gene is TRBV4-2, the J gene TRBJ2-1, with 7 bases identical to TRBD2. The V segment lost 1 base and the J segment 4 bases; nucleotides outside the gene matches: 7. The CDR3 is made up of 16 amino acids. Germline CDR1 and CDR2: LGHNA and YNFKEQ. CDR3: CASSQASGGTYNEQFF. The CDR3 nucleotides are TGTGCCAGCAGCCAAGCGTCCGGGGGGACGTACAATGAGCAGTTCTTC.

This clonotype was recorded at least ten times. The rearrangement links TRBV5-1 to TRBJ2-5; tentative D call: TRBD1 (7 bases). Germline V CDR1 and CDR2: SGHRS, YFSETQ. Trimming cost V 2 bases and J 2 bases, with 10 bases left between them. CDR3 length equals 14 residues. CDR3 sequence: CASSFSGGQETQYF. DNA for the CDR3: TGCGCCAGCAGCTTTTCAGGGGGGCAAGAGACCCAGTACTTC.

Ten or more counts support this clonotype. The CDR3, as DNA: TGCGCCAGCAGCCCCACGCTCACGAAAAAAAATGAAAAACTGTTTTTT. Protein product: CASSPTLTKKNEKLFF. The chain combines TRBV5-1 with TRBJ1-4; no clear D gene. The CDR3 has 16 residues. Germline CDR1 SGHRS, CDR2 YFSETQ. Trimming stripped 4 bases from V and 5 bases from J, with 18 bases between.

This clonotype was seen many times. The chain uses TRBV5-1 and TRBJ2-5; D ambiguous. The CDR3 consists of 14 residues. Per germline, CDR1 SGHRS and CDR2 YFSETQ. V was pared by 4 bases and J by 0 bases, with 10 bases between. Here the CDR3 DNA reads TGCGCCAGCAGCGCGATAGGTCACCAAGAGACCCAGTACTTC. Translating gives CASSAIGHQETQYF.

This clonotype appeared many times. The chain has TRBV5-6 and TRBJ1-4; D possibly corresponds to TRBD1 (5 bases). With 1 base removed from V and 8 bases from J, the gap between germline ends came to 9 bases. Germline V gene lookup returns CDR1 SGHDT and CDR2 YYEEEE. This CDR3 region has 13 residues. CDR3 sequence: CASSLTEGEKLFF. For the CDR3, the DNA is TGTGCCAGCAGCTTGACTGAGGGGGAAAAACTGTTTTTT.

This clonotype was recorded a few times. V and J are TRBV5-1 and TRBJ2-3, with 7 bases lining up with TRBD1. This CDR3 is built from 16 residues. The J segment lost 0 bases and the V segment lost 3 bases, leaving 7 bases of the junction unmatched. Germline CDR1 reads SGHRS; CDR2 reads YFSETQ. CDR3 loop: CASSSSGGPSTDTQYF. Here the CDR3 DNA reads TGCGCCAGCAGCTCATCAGGGGGACCAAGCACAGATACGCAGTATTTT.

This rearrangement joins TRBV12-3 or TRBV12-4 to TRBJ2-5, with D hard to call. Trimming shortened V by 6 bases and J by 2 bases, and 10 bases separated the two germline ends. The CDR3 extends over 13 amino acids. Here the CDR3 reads CASSPQLQETQYF. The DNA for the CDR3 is TGTGCCAGCAGCCCACAGCTTCAAGAGACCCAGTACTTC.

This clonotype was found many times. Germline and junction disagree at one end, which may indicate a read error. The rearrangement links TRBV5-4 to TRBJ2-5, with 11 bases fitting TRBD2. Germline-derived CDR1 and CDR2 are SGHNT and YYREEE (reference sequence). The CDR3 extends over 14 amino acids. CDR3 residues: CASRPGLAEETQYF. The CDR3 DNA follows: TGTGCCAGCAGGCCGGGACTAGCGGAGGAGACTCAGTACTTC. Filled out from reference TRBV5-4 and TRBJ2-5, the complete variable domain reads ETGVTQSPTHLIKTRGQQVTLRCSSQSGHNTVSWYQQALGQGPQFIFQYYREEENGRGNFPPRFSGLQFPNYSSELNVNALELDDSALYLCASRPGLAEETQYFGPGTRLLVL.

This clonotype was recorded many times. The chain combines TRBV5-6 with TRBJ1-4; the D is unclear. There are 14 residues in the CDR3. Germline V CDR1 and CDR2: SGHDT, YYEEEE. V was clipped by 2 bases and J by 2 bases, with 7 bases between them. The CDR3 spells CASSLDVTNEKLFF. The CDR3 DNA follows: TGTGCCAGCAGCTTAGACGTGACTAATGAAAAACTGTTTTTT. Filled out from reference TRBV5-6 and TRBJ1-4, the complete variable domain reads DAGVTQSPTHLIKTRGQQVTLRCSPKSGHDTVSWYQQALGQGPQFIFQYYEEEERQRGNFPDRFSGHQFPNYSSELNVNALLLGDSALYLCASSLDVTNEKLFFGSGTQLSVL.

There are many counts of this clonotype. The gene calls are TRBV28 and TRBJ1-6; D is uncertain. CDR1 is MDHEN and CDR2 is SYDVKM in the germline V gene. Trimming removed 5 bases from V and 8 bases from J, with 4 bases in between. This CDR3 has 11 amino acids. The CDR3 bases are TGTGCCAGCAGTCACCATTCACCCCTCCACTTT. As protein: CASSHHSPLHF.

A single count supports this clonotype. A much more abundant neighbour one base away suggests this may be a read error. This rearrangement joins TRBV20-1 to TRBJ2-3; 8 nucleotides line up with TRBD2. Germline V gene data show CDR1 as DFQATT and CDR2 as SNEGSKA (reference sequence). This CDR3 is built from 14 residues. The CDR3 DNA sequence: TGCTGTGCTCCCGGAGTCCCTAGCGGGTATACGCAGTATTTT. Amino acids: CCAPGVPSGYTQYF.

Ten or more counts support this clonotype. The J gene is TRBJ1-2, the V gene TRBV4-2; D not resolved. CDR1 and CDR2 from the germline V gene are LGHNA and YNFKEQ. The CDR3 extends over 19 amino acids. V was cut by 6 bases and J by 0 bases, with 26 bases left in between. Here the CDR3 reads CASSGNLDGRSRANYGYTF. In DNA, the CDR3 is TGTGCCAGCAGTGGCAACTTGGACGGACGATCCCGAGCTAACTATGGCTACACCTTC.

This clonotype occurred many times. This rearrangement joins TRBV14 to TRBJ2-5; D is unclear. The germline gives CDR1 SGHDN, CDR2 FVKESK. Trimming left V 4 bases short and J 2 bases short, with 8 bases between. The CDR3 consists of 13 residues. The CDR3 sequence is CASSPRLQETQYF. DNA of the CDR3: TGTGCCAGCAGCCCTCGATTGCAAGAGACCCAGTACTTC.

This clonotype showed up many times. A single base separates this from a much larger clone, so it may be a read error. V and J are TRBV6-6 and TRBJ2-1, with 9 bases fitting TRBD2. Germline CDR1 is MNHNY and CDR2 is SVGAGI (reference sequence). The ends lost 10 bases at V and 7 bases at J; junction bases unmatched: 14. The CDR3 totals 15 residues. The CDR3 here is CATDRGGGAWNEQFF. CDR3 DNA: TGTGCCACCGACCGAGGCGGGGGGGCCTGGAATGAGCAGTTCTTC.

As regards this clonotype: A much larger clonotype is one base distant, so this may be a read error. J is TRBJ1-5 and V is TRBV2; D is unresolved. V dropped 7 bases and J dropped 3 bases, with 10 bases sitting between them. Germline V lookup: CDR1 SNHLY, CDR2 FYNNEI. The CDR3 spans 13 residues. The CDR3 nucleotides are TGTGCCAGCAACGGAAATATCAATCAGCCCCAGCATTTT. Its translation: CASNGNINQPQHF.

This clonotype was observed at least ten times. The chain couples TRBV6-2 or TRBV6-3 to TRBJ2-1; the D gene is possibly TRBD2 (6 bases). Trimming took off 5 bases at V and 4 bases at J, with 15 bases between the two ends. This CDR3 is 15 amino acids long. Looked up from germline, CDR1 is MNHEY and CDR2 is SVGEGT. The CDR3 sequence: CASSRREAAYNEQFF. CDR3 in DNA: TGTGCCAGCAGTCGGAGGGAAGCGGCGTACAATGAGCAGTTCTTC.

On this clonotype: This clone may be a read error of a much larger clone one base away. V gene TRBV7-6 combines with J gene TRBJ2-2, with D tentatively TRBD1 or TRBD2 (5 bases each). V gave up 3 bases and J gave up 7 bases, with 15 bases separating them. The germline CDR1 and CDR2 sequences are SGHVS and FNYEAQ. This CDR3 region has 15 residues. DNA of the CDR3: TGTGCCAGCAGCTTGGGGGTTGGTTTAGTCGGGGAGCTGTTTTTT. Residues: CASSLGVGLVGELFF. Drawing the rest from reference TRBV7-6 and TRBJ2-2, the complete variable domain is GAGVSQSPRYKVTKRGQDVALRCDPISGHVSLYWYRQALGQGPEFLTYFNYEAQQDKSGLPNDRFSAERPEGSISTLTIQRTEQRDSAMYRCASSLGVGLVGELFFGEGSRLTVL.

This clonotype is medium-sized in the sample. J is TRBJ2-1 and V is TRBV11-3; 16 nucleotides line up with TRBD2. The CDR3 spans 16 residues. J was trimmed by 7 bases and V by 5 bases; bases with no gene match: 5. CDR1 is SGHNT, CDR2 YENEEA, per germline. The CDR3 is CASSLGLAGGKNEQFF. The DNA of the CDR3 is TGTGCCAGCAGCCTGGGACTAGCGGGGGGGAAAAATGAGCAGTTCTTC.

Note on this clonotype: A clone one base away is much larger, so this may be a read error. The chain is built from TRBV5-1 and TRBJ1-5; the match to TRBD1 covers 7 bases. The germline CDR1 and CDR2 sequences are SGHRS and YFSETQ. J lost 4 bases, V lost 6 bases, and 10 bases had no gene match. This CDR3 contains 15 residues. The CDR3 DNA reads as TGCGCCAGCATCTCGGGGGACAGAAAGAATCAGCCCCAGCATTTT. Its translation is CASISGDRKNQPQHF.

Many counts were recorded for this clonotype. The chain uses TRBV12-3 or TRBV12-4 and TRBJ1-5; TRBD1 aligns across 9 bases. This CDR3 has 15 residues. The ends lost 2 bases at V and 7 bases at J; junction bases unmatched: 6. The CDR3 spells CASSLSGQGKQPQHF. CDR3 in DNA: TGTGCCAGCAGTTTATCGGGACAGGGTAAACAGCCCCAGCATTTT.

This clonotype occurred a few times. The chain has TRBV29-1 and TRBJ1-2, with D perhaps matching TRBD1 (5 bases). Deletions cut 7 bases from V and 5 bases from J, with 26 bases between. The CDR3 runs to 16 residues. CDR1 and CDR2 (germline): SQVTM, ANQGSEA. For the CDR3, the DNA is TGCAGCGCCTCTTGGAGGCAATCACTTGGGGGATATGGCTACACCTTC. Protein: CSASWRQSLGGYGYTF.

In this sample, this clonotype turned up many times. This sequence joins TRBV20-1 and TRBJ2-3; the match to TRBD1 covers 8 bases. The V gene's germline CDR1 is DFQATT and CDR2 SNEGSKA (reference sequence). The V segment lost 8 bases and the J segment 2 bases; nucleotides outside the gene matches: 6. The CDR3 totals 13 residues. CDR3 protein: CSRRGPPTDTQYF. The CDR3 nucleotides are TGCAGTCGCAGGGGGCCACCCACAGATACGCAGTATTTT.

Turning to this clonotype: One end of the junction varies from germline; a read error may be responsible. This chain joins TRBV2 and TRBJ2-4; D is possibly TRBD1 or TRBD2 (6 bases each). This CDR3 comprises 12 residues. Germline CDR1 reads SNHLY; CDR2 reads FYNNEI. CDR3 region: CASLRGVGIRYF. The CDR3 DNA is TGTGCCAGCTTGAGGGGGGTTGGCATTCGGTACTTC.

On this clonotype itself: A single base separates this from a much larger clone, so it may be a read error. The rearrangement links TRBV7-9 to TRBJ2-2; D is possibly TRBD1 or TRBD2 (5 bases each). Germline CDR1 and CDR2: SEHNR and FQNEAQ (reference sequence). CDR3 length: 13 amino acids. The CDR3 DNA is TGTGCCAGCAGCTTTCGGGACCCCGGGGAGCTGTGTTTT. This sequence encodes CASSFRDPGELCF.

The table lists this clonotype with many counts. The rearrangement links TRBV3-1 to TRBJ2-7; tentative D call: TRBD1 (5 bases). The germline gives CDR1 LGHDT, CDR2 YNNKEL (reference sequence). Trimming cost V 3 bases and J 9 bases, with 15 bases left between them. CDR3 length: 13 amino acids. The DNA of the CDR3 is TGTGCCAGCAGCCAGTACAGCGACAGTCGGCAGTACTTC. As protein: CASSQYSDSRQYF.

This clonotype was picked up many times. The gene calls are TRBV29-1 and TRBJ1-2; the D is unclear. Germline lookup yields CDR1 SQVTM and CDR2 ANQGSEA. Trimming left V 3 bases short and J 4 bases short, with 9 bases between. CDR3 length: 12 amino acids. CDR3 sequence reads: CSVDQWSYGYTF. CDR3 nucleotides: TGCAGCGTTGACCAATGGAGCTATGGCTACACCTTC.

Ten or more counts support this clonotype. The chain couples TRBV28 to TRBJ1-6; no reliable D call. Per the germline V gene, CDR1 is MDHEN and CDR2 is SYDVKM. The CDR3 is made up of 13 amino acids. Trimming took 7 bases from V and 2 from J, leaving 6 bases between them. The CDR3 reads CASIPAYNSPLHF. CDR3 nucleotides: TGTGCCAGCATTCCAGCCTATAATTCACCCCTCCACTTT.

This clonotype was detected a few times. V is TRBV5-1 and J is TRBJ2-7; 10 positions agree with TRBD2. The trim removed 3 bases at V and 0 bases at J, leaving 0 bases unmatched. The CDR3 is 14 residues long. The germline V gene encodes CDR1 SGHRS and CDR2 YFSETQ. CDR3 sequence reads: CASSSSGSSYEQYF. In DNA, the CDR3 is TGCGCCAGCAGCTCTAGCGGGAGCTCCTACGAGCAGTACTTC.